These 31 T cell receptor beta chains were sequenced from one sample in a study of technical replicates of blood from a few donors. Clones were read by immunoSEQ multiplex PCR, and TCRdb kept only the in-frame ones, dropping some. The sample carries tens of thousands of clones, about 96% recorded once. Material for sequencing was T cells isolated from PBMCs. The receptors originated from a human donor in good health.

This chain joins TRBV7-9 and TRBJ1-3, with a possible D match to TRBD1 (5 bases). This CDR3 is 17 amino acids long. Germline-derived CDR1 and CDR2 are SEHNR and FQNEAQ (reference sequence). V shed 1 base and J shed 2 bases, with 15 bases lying between them. This CDR3 reads CASSLGLRELTGNTIYF. The CDR3 DNA is TGTGCCAGCAGCTTAGGACTCAGGGAATTGACTGGAAACACCATATATTTT.

V usage is TRBV2 and J usage is TRBJ2-3; 8 nucleotides line up with TRBD2. Germline V lookup: CDR1 SNHLY, CDR2 FYNNEI. J was trimmed by 1 base and V by 4 bases; bases with no gene match: 7. CDR3 length: 16 amino acids. The CDR3 loop reads CASSVALAGRTDTQYF. Written as DNA, the CDR3 is TGTGCCAGCAGTGTCGCCTTAGCGGGGCGCACAGATACGCAGTATTTT.

This sequence joins TRBV4-1 and TRBJ2-7, with 7 bases that match TRBD1. V trimming: 2 bases; J trimming: 5 bases; junction bases outside the gene matches: 6. There are 14 residues in the CDR3. Germline lookup yields CDR1 MGHRA and CDR2 YSYEKL. Written as DNA, the CDR3 is TGCGCCAGCAGCCAACCGACAGGGTTAAACGAGCAGTACTTC. It is translated as CASSQPTGLNEQYF.

The rearrangement uses TRBV25-1 and TRBJ1-1; no clear D. V was trimmed by 2 bases and J by 4 bases, leaving 5 bases between them. This CDR3 region has 12 residues. CDR1 is MGHDK and CDR2 is SYGVNS in the germline V gene. The CDR3 protein is CASSEVSTEAFF. Here the CDR3 DNA reads TGTGCCAGCAGTGAAGTATCCACTGAAGCTTTCTTT.

This rearrangement joins TRBV7-2 to TRBJ2-3; the match to TRBD2 covers 7 bases. Germline CDR1 SGHTA, CDR2 FQGNSA. The CDR3 length is 14 residues. Germline trimming cut 7 bases from V and 1 base from J; bases unmatched to any gene: 5. CDR3 residues: CASILSGRTDTQYF. The CDR3 DNA reads TGTGCCAGCATCCTTAGCGGGCGCACAGATACGCAGTATTTT.

This clone is a singleton in its sample. The gene calls are TRBV6-1 and TRBJ1-2; D ambiguous. Germline V gene data show CDR1 as MNHNS and CDR2 as SASEGT. CDR3 size: 12 residues. V lost 4 bases and J 5 bases, leaving 8 bases between the germline ends. CDR3 loop: CASSGERYGYTF. The CDR3 DNA sequence: TGTGCCAGCAGTGGAGAGAGATATGGCTACACCTTC.

The chain uses TRBV27 and TRBJ2-3; unclear D gene. Between the trimmed V and J ends, which lost 5 bases and 3 bases, there was a span of 12 bases. The CDR3 is 14 amino acids. Germline assignment: CDR1 MNHEY and CDR2 SMNVEV (reference sequence). The chain's CDR3 is CASSPRGVTDTQYF. The CDR3 nucleotides read TGTGCCAGCAGTCCCCGAGGAGTTACAGATACGCAGTATTTT.

The chain combines TRBV6-5 with TRBJ1-5; 7 nucleotides match TRBD1. Losses at the gene ends were 4 bases for V and 6 bases for J; bases not matched to a gene: 3. The CDR3 is 13 residues long. CDR1 is MNHEY, CDR2 SVGAGI, per germline. CDR3 nucleotides: TGTGCCAGCAGTTTCACAGGGGTTCAGCCCCAGCATTTT. It codes for CASSFTGVQPQHF.

V gene TRBV29-1 combines with J gene TRBJ2-7; the match to TRBD1 covers 9 bases. The CDR3 sequence is 15 residues long. Trimming at V came to 0 bases and at J to 3 bases, leaving 6 bases not matched to a gene. CDR1 is SQVTM and CDR2 is ANQGSEA in the germline V gene. The CDR3 sequence is CSVEDPGQGLYEQYF. The CDR3, as DNA: TGCAGCGTTGAAGACCCGGGACAGGGTCTCTACGAGCAGTACTTC.

The chain joins TRBV5-1 to TRBJ2-7; D is perhaps TRBD2 (5 bases). The germline V and J ends were trimmed by 2 bases and 12 bases, with 12 bases remaining between them. The CDR3 totals 11 residues. The germline gives CDR1 SGHRS, CDR2 YFSETQ. CDR3 DNA: TGCGCCAGCAGCTTCGGAGGACCGTGGTACTTC. Translating gives CASSFGGPWYF.

The chain employs TRBV28 and TRBJ2-7; D possibly corresponds to TRBD2 (6 bases). V lost 7 bases, J lost 7 bases, and 17 bases lay in between. Germline-derived CDR1 and CDR2 are MDHEN and SYDVKM. There are 13 residues in the CDR3. CDR3 in amino acids: CASTLSGVEEQYF. The DNA for the CDR3 is TGTGCCAGCACCCTCTCGGGGGTGGAAGAGCAGTACTTC.

CDR3 in amino acids: CASRYTDTQYF. CDR3 nucleotide sequence: TGTGCCAGCAGGTACACAGATACGCAGTATTTT. The V call is TRBV2, the J call TRBJ2-3; unclear D gene. The CDR3 has 11 amino acids. Trimming took off 6 bases at V and 2 bases at J, with 3 bases between the two ends. In germline, CDR1 is SNHLY, CDR2 FYNNEI. Together with reference TRBV2 and TRBJ2-3, the CDR3 gives the full variable domain: EPEVTQTPSHQVTQMGQEVILRCVPISNHLYFYWYRQILGQKVEFLVSFYNNEISEKSEIFDDQFSVERPDGSNFTLKIRSTKLEDSAMYFCASRYTDTQYFGPGTRLTVL.

The V gene is TRBV29-1, the J gene TRBJ2-1; no clear D. The CDR3 spans 11 residues. Trimming left V 6 bases short and J 4 bases short, with 7 bases between. In germline, CDR1 is SQVTM, CDR2 ANQGSEA. CDR3 residues: CSVTNYNEQFF. The CDR3 nucleotides are TGCAGCGTGACAAATTACAATGAGCAGTTCTTC.

This chain's CDR3 is CASSPPAYNEQFF. DNA for the CDR3: TGTGCCAGCAGCCCTCCCGCCTACAATGAGCAGTTCTTC. This rearrangement joins TRBV7-9 to TRBJ2-1; no firm D call. The ends were cut back, 5 bases at V and 2 bases at J, with 7 bases in the middle. This CDR3 contains 13 residues. Germline CDR1 and CDR2: SEHNR and FQNEAQ (reference sequence). Drawing the rest from reference TRBV7-9 and TRBJ2-1, the complete variable domain is DTGVSQNPRHKITKRGQNVTFRCDPISEHNRLYWYRQTLGQGPEFLTYFQNEAQLEKSRLLSDRFSAERPKGSFSTLEIQRTEQGDSAMYLCASSPPAYNEQFFGPGTRLTVL.

J is TRBJ2-7 and V is TRBV10-2; TRBD1 is a possible D gene (6 bases). Per germline, CDR1 WSHSY and CDR2 SAAADI. Trimming left V 6 bases short and J 0 bases short, with 9 bases between. The CDR3 loop spans 13 amino acids. As DNA, the CDR3 is TGCGCCAGCAGCGGACAGACCTCCTACGAGCAGTACTTC. It specifies CASSGQTSYEQYF.

CDR3 coding DNA: TGTGCCAGCAGCTTCCAGGGCTTAGTGGAGACCCAGTACTTC. Amino acid sequence: CASSFQGLVETQYF. The V call is TRBV7-9, the J call TRBJ2-5; TRBD1 is a possible D gene (5 bases). Germline V lookup: CDR1 SEHNR, CDR2 FQNEAQ (reference sequence). CDR3 length: 14 residues. V lost 3 bases, J lost 5 bases, and 13 bases lay in between.

The gene calls are TRBV5-1 and TRBJ2-1; the D is unclear. With 3 bases removed from V and 0 bases from J, the gap between germline ends came to 10 bases. Germline V lookup: CDR1 SGHRS, CDR2 YFSETQ. CDR3 length: 15 amino acids. DNA of the CDR3: TGCGCCAGCAGCTCCTCTAGGAGCTCCTACAATGAGCAGTTCTTC. It is translated as CASSSSRSSYNEQFF.

This chain connects TRBV27 to TRBJ1-2; TRBD1 aligns across 9 bases. Trimming took 3 bases from V and 4 from J; bases not matched to a gene: 15. CDR3 length: 18 amino acids. Germline-derived CDR1 and CDR2 are MNHEY and SMNVEV (reference sequence). The CDR3 bases are TGTGCCAGCAGTTTTGGGGTTGACAGGGGGACCCTAAGCTATGGCTACACCTTC. The encoded protein is CASSFGVDRGTLSYGYTF.

The chain couples TRBV6-5 to TRBJ1-5, with 9 bases aligning to TRBD1. The CDR3 has 14 amino acids. The V segment lost 5 bases and the J segment 3 bases; nucleotides outside the gene matches: 2. From germline, CDR1 is MNHEY and CDR2 SVGAGI. CDR3 sequence: CASSGTGFNQPQHF. CDR3 DNA: TGTGCCAGCAGTGGGACAGGGTTCAATCAGCCCCAGCATTTT.

V is TRBV4-1 and J is TRBJ2-3; 9 bases agree with TRBD1. This CDR3 is 17 amino acids long. V lost 1 base, J lost 3 bases, and 8 bases stayed unmatched. Germline values: CDR1 MGHRA, CDR2 YSYEKL. The CDR3 protein is CASSQVLRTGATDTQYF. As DNA, the CDR3 is TGCGCCAGCAGCCAAGTTTTAAGGACAGGGGCTACAGATACGCAGTATTTT.

The chain combines TRBV1 with TRBJ2-1; TRBD2 is the table's D call, not checked against the DNA. TRBV1 is recorded as a pseudogene. CDR3 length equals 16 residues. As DNA, the CDR3 is TGCACCAGCAGCCAAGGGTTCGAGCGGGGTTTCAATGAGCAGTTCTTC. This translates into CTSSQGFERGFNEQFF.

The sample holds a few counts of this clone. J is TRBJ1-5 and V is TRBV6-5; tentative D call: TRBD1 (6 bases). V lost 7 bases, J lost 4 bases, and 14 bases lay in between. The CDR3 is 14 amino acids. Germline-derived CDR1 and CDR2 are MNHEY and SVGAGI. CDR3 DNA sequence: TGTGCCAGCAAATCGGGGCAGGGGAATCAGCCCCAGCATTTT. Protein sequence: CASKSGQGNQPQHF.

This rearrangement joins TRBV18 to TRBJ1-1, with D hard to call. Looked up from germline, CDR1 is KGHSH and CDR2 is LQKENI. The CDR3 extends over 17 amino acids. Trimming shortened V by 0 bases and J by 0 bases, and 14 bases separated the two germline ends. CDR3 region: CASSPPVGGLMNTEAFF. For the CDR3, the DNA is TGTGCCAGCTCACCACCGGTTGGAGGTCTTATGAACACTGAAGCTTTCTTT.

This clone is a singleton in its sample. The chain is built from TRBV30 and TRBJ2-1, with 7 positions matching TRBD2. The germline V gene has CDR1 GTSNPN and CDR2 SVGIG (reference sequence). J gave up 4 bases and V 0 bases, and 9 bases lay outside the gene matches. The CDR3 is made up of 16 amino acids. CDR3 sequence (DNA): TGTGCCTGGAGTGTACTTTCGAGCGGGGCATACAATGAGCAGTTCTTC. Protein: CAWSVLSSGAYNEQFF. Supplemented by reference TRBV30 and TRBJ2-1, the full variable domain reads SQTIHQWPATLVQPVGSPLSLECTVEGTSNPNLYWYRQAAGRGLQLLFYSVGIGQISSEVPQNLSASRPQDRQFILSSKKLLLSDSGFYLCAWSVLSSGAYNEQFFGPGTRLTVL.

The genes are TRBV5-1 and TRBJ2-7; the D gene is possibly TRBD1 (6 bases). V lost 0 bases, J lost 6 bases, and 19 bases lay in between. The CDR3 sequence is 16 residues long. CDR1 is SGHRS, CDR2 YFSETQ, per germline. The DNA of the CDR3 is TGCGCCAGCAGCTTGGAGGGGGTCCGGAGTAAGGGCGAGCAGTACTTC. It yields the protein CASSLEGVRSKGEQYF.

The rearrangement links TRBV6-5 to TRBJ2-7; possible D gene TRBD2, 6 bases. CDR1 is MNHEY and CDR2 is SVGAGI in the germline V gene. This CDR3 is 13 amino acids long. Deletions cut 5 bases from V and 1 base from J, with 9 bases between. CDR3 region: CASSEGTSYEQYF. As DNA, the CDR3 is TGTGCCAGCAGTGAGGGGACTTCCTACGAGCAGTACTTC.

The chain is built from TRBV7-9 and TRBJ2-7, with 10 bases that match TRBD1. V lost 5 bases and J lost 3; bases outside the gene matches: 4. Germline-derived CDR1 and CDR2 are SEHNR and FQNEAQ (reference sequence). This CDR3 spans 14 amino acids. CDR3 DNA sequence: TGTGCCAGCAGCGACGGACAGGGGGACTACGAGCAGTACTTC. This encodes CASSDGQGDYEQYF.

The chain uses TRBV29-1 and TRBJ2-3; D is perhaps TRBD1 (5 bases). This CDR3 is 13 amino acids long. Germline V CDR1 and CDR2: SQVTM, ANQGSEA. Trimming pared 3 bases from V and 6 bases from J, leaving 13 bases between. CDR3 region: CSVDKGLSDTQYF. The DNA for the CDR3 is TGCAGCGTTGATAAGGGGCTTTCGGATACGCAGTATTTT.

V is TRBV2 and J is TRBJ2-2; D perhaps matches TRBD1 (5 bases). Germline V lookup: CDR1 SNHLY, CDR2 FYNNEI. V lost 2 bases and J 7 bases, leaving 14 bases between the germline ends. The CDR3 extends over 15 amino acids. The CDR3 DNA sequence: TGTGCCAGCAGTGAACTCGACAGAAGGGACGGGGAGCTGTTTTTT. As protein: CASSELDRRDGELFF. The full variable domain, completed using reference TRBV2 and TRBJ2-2, is EPEVTQTPSHQVTQMGQEVILRCVPISNHLYFYWYRQILGQKVEFLVSFYNNEISEKSEIFDDQFSVERPDGSNFTLKIRSTKLEDSAMYFCASSELDRRDGELFFGEGSRLTVL.

The CDR3 is CASSQDLAREQYF. DNA of the CDR3: TGTGCCAGCAGCCAGGACCTAGCACGGGAGCAGTACTTC. This chain connects TRBV7-9 to TRBJ2-7; D perhaps matches TRBD2 (5 bases). This CDR3 contains 13 residues. Trimming removed 5 bases from V and 7 bases from J, with 15 bases in between. Germline V lookup: CDR1 SEHNR, CDR2 FQNEAQ (reference sequence).

The rearrangement links TRBV6-5 to TRBJ1-1; possible D gene TRBD1, 6 bases. The CDR3 sequence is 15 residues long. CDR1 MNHEY and CDR2 SVGAGI come from the germline V gene. V was trimmed by 6 bases and J by 2 bases, leaving 16 bases between them. The CDR3 bases are TGTGCCAGCAGACCCGGGACACCGCTAAACACTGAAGCTTTCTTT. Translating gives CASRPGTPLNTEAFF.